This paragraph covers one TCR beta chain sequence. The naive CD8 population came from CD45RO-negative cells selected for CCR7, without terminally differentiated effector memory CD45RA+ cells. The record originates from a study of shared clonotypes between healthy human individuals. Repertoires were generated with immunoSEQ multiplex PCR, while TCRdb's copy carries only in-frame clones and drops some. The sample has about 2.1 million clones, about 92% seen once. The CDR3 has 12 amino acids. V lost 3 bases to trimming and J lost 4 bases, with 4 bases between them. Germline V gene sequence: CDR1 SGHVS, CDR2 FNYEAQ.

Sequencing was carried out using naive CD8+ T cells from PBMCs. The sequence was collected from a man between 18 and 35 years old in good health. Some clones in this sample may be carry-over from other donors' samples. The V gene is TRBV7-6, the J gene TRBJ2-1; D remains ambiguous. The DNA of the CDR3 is TGTGCCAGCAGCTTCTTGTACAATGAGCAGTTCTTC. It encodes CASSFLYNEQFF.